This TCR beta chain was observed in a study of shared clonotypes between healthy human individuals. Genomic DNA of each subset was evenly split across several immunoSEQ plates. The sequencing of unsorted PBMC DNA took place on ten immunoSEQ deep assay plates. In the authors' workflow: In the immunoSEQ data, sequences were junction-only and lacked quality scores, so filtering differed. The protocol was immunoSEQ multiplex PCR, while the TCRdb copy is restricted to in-frame clones and leaves out a portion. Clone size and V and J calls were adopted from that table, with D and trimming inferred from the DNA. The sample includes approximately 470,000 clones, 65% to 85% of them seen just once. Extraction of genomic DNA in unsorted samples used around 82 million PBMCs. The CDR3 extends over 14 amino acids. Germline V gene sequence: CDR1 MNHNS, CDR2 SASEGT. Trimming took 4 bases from V and 0 from J, leaving 7 bases between them.

The chain carries TRBV6-1 and TRBJ1-5; D is ambiguous. The TCR originated in a middle-aged woman in good health. Some clones in this sample may be carry-over from other donors' samples. Sequencing used PBMCs. CDR3 DNA sequence: TGTGCCAGCAGTGTGGGGTATAGCAATCAGCCCCAGCATTTT. Its translation is CASSVGYSNQPQHF.